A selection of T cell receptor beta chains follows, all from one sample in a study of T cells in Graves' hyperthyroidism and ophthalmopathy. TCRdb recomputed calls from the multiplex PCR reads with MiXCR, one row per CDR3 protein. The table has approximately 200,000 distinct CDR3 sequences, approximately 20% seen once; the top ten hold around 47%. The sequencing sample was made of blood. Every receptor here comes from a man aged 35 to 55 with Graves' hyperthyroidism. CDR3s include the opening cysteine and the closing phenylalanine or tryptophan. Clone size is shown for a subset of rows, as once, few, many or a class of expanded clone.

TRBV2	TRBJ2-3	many	CASKAFRDIGTDTQYF
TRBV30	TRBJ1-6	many	CAWANSGTDNSPLHF
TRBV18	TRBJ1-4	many	CASSTVSNEKLFF
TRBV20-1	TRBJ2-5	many	CSALTIAGGPVETQYF
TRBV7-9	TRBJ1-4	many	CATAGAAGEKLFF
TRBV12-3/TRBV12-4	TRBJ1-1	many	CASSFAGNTEAFF
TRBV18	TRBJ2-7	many	CASSPGVDGSYEQYF
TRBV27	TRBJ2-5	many	CASSFRTGETQYF
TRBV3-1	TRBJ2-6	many	CASSPIRSGANVLTF
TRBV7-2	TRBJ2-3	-	CASSDPPGQDADTQYF
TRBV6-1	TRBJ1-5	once	CASSQYGAVISNQPQHF
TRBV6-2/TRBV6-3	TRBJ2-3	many	CASSYTSGDLWTTDTQYF
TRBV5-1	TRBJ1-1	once	CASSPLGAKAFF
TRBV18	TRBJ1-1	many	CASSRLGSGDAFF
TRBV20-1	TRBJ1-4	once	CSAGTGTGNEKLFF
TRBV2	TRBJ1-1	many	CASSTGRATEAFF
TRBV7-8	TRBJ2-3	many	CASSFTGRRTDTQYF
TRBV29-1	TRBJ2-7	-	CSVWGTGHSYEQYF
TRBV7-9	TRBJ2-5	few	CASSSNLETQYF
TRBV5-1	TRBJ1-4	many	CASSEGPNNEKLFF
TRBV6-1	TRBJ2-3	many	CASSEAGATDTQYF
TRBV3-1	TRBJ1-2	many	CASSQDTWAGEANYGYTF
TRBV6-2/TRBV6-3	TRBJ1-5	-	CASSFVWGQGNQPQHF
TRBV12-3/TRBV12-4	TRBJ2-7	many	CASSLLGSSFNEQYF
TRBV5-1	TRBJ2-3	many	CASSGGLAGRTDTQYF
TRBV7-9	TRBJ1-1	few	CASSSTDGNTEAFF
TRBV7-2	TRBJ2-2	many	CASSLFGGGNTGELFF
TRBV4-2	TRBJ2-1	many	CASSQDTQNQQFF
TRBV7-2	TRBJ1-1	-	CASSQDRAGEAFF
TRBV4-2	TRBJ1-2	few	CASSQDLRPDGYTF
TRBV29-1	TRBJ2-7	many	CSGRQGLGEQYF
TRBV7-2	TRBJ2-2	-	CASIGTGGTGELFF
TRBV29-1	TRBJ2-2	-	CSVIPGGPNTGELFF